The 23 T cell receptor beta chains below were found in one sample sequenced in a study of radiation and T cells in renal cell carcinoma. Time point of the sample: blood 2 weeks post-SBRT. Described treatment: 15 Gy SBRT to primary tumor, nephrectomy 4 weeks later. Measured with immunoSEQ multiplex PCR; TCRdb has only the in-frame clones, and not every one. Here the sample spans roughly 120,000 clones, more than 80% being singletons. The material sequenced was blood, taken from a patient whose treatment included radiotherapy and nephrectomy. Source of these receptors: a woman in her sixties or seventies with renal cell carcinoma.

This chain uses TRBV7-3 with TRBJ2-1; 9 bases align to TRBD1. Germline CDR1 and CDR2: SGHTA and FQGTGA. After removal of 5 bases from V and 8 bases from J, the junction contained 4 bases not matched to a gene. This CDR3 has 13 amino acids. The CDR3 loop is CASSRDRDDEQFF. The CDR3 region has the DNA TGTGCCAGCAGCCGGGACAGGGACGATGAGCAGTTCTTC.

The rearrangement links TRBV5-6 to TRBJ1-1; D is perhaps TRBD1 (6 bases). Germline lookup yields CDR1 SGHDT and CDR2 YYEEEE. The CDR3 contains 14 residues. Trimming took off 5 bases at V and 4 bases at J, with 15 bases between the two ends. CDR3 bases: TGTGCCAGCAGAACGTACAGGGAACCCACTGAAGCTTTCTTT. Its translation: CASRTYREPTEAFF. The variable domain in full, completed from reference TRBV5-6 and TRBJ1-1, reads DAGVTQSPTHLIKTRGQQVTLRCSPKSGHDTVSWYQQALGQGPQFIFQYYEEEERQRGNFPDRFSGHQFPNYSSELNVNALLLGDSALYLCASRTYREPTEAFFGQGTRLTVV.

Only a few counts were recorded for this clone. The genes are TRBV5-1 and TRBJ2-3; the D is unclear. The germline V gene encodes CDR1 SGHRS and CDR2 YFSETQ. Trimming stripped 0 bases from V and 2 bases from J, with 13 bases between. The CDR3 spans 16 residues. The CDR3 region has the DNA TGCGCCAGCAGCTTGGGGGCTGCTCTACTCACAGATACGCAGTATTTT. Amino acids: CASSLGAALLTDTQYF.

This chain joins TRBV9 and TRBJ2-1, with 8 positions matching TRBD1. CDR1 and CDR2 from the germline V gene are SGDLS and YYNGEE. The V gene end was trimmed by 3 bases and the J gene end by 6 bases; junction bases not matched to a gene: 8. This CDR3 comprises 15 residues. In nucleotides, the CDR3 is TGTGCCAGCAGCGCACGACAGGGGATGGGCAATGAGCAGTTCTTC. Amino acids: CASSARQGMGNEQFF.

V usage is TRBV6-1 and J usage is TRBJ1-2; D uncertain. CDR3 length: 11 residues. Germline CDR1 is MNHNS and CDR2 is SASEGT. Trimming removed 11 bases at V and 5 bases at J, with 12 bases between. Here the CDR3 DNA reads TGTGCCTCAACTACGCGGTATGGCTACACCTTC. Its translation: CASTTRYGYTF.

V usage is TRBV5-1 and J usage is TRBJ2-3; 10 bases map to TRBD1. Per germline, CDR1 SGHRS and CDR2 YFSETQ. The J segment lost 1 base and the V segment lost 2 bases, leaving 4 bases of the junction unmatched. The CDR3 runs to 16 residues. The CDR3 sequence is CASSFRQGAGTDTQYF. CDR3 nucleotide sequence: TGCGCCAGCAGCTTTAGACAGGGGGCTGGCACAGATACGCAGTATTTT. The entire variable domain, with the rest obtained from reference TRBV5-1 and TRBJ2-3, is as follows: KAGVTQTPRYLIKTRGQQVTLSCSPISGHRSVSWYQQTPGQGLQFLFEYFSETQRNKGNFPGRFSGRQFSNSRSEMNVSTLELGDSALYLCASSFRQGAGTDTQYFGPGTRLTVL.

The V gene is TRBV7-9, the J gene TRBJ1-2; perhaps TRBD1 as D (5 bases). V was shortened by 10 bases and J by 8 bases, with 23 bases between the two germline ends. The CDR3 consists of 14 residues. Per the germline V gene, CDR1 is SEHNR and CDR2 is FQNEAQ (reference sequence). As DNA, the CDR3 is TGTGCCATCCCCCTTCCCCAGGGAAGTGGGGGCTACACCTTC. Translation: CAIPLPQGSGGYTF.

The V call is TRBV27, the J call TRBJ2-7; 8 bases map to TRBD1. The CDR3 contains 16 residues. Germline-derived CDR1 and CDR2 are MNHEY and SMNVEV (reference sequence). Trimming cost V 6 bases and J 0 bases; bases outside gene matches: 10. As DNA, the CDR3 is TGTGCCAGCAGACCTCCGACAGGGGAGAACTCCTACGAGCAGTACTTC. It encodes CASRPPTGENSYEQYF.

The chain is built from TRBV19 and TRBJ2-3; possible D gene TRBD2, 5 bases. The length of the CDR3 is 16 residues. Trimming took off 5 bases at V and 0 bases at J, with 15 bases between the two ends. Per germline, CDR1 LNHDA and CDR2 SQIVND (reference sequence). As DNA, the CDR3 is TGTGCCAGTAGTCCCCGGACTGATATCAGCACAGATACGCAGTATTTT. Residues: CASSPRTDISTDTQYF.

The chain uses TRBV6-5 and TRBJ1-1; 7 bases match TRBD1. In germline, CDR1 is MNHEY, CDR2 SVGAGI. The CDR3 runs to 12 residues. The V gene end was trimmed by 7 bases and the J gene end by 8 bases; junction bases not matched to a gene: 7. CDR3 bases: TGTGCCAGCATTCTAAAGACAGGGGAAGCTTTCTTT. Amino acids: CASILKTGEAFF.

This clone appeared a single time. The rearrangement links TRBV2 to TRBJ1-4; 7 nucleotides agree with TRBD1. Germline CDR1 and CDR2: SNHLY and FYNNEI. J lost 5 bases, V lost 7 bases, and 10 bases had no gene match. This CDR3 spans 15 amino acids. The CDR3 sequence: CASTALGGGNEKLFF. In nucleotides, the CDR3 is TGTGCCAGCACTGCCCTAGGAGGGGGCAATGAAAAACTGTTTTTT.

Here the CDR3 reads CASTVGRGWNEQFF. CDR3 sequence (DNA): TGTGCCAGCACCGTCGGCAGGGGGTGGAATGAGCAGTTCTTC. The chain links TRBV2 to TRBJ2-1, with 7 nucleotides matching TRBD1. This CDR3 is 14 amino acids long. Germline V CDR1 and CDR2: SNHLY, FYNNEI. The J segment lost 7 bases and the V segment lost 7 bases, leaving 10 bases of the junction unmatched.

This clone was detected only once. The gene calls are TRBV19 and TRBJ1-1; 7 nucleotides align to TRBD1. This CDR3 is 17 amino acids long. The V gene's germline CDR1 is LNHDA and CDR2 SQIVND (reference sequence). The V and J ends lost 2 bases and 1 base, in that order; junction bases with no gene match: 10. The CDR3 sequence is CASSITPGRGPNTEAFF. The DNA of the CDR3 is TGTGCCAGTAGTATAACCCCGGGGAGGGGGCCGAACACTGAAGCTTTCTTT.

The chain couples TRBV15 to TRBJ2-7, with 11 nucleotides matching TRBD2. The CDR3 covers 15 residues. V gave up 1 base and J gave up 3 bases; unmatched junction bases: 2. In germline, CDR1 is LNHNV, CDR2 YYDKDF (reference sequence). CDR3 in amino acids: CATSRGGLAVYEQYF. The CDR3 bases are TGTGCCACCAGCAGAGGGGGACTAGCGGTCTACGAGCAGTACTTC. Together with reference TRBV15 and TRBJ2-7, the CDR3 gives the full variable domain: DAMVIQNPRYQVTQFGKPVTLSCSQTLNHNVMYWYQQKSSQAPKLLFHYYDKDFNNEADTPDNFQSRRPNTSFCFLDIRSPGLGDTAMYLCATSRGGLAVYEQYFGPGTRLTVT.

The chain uses TRBV7-2 and TRBJ1-2; the D is unclear. This CDR3 comprises 14 residues. The V gene's germline CDR1 is SGHTA and CDR2 FQGNSA. V lost 5 bases to trimming and J lost 4 bases, with 14 bases between them. This CDR3 reads CASSPAGTIYGYTF. CDR3 coding DNA: TGTGCCAGCAGCCCGGCAGGAACGATCTATGGCTACACCTTC.

The rearrangement links TRBV18 to TRBJ1-5, with unresolved D. This CDR3 region has 12 residues. Germline V gene data show CDR1 as KGHSH and CDR2 as LQKENI. Trimming removed 6 bases from V and 4 bases from J, with 7 bases in between. The CDR3 here is CASSHENQPQHF. CDR3 DNA: TGTGCCAGCTCCCACGAAAATCAGCCCCAGCATTTT.

The rearrangement joins TRBV6-6 to TRBJ1-3, with TRBD1 matching 10 bases. The junction had 3 bases not matched to a gene; V was cut back by 5 bases and J by 5 bases. Germline CDR1 and CDR2: MNHNY and SVGAGI (reference sequence). The CDR3 loop spans 14 amino acids. CDR3 in amino acids: CASSEGQGRNTIYF. The CDR3 coding sequence is TGTGCCAGCAGTGAGGGACAGGGGCGAAACACCATATATTTT.

This clone appeared a few times. This sequence joins TRBV29-1 and TRBJ1-2, with D uncertain. Between the trimmed V and J ends, which lost 4 bases and 6 bases, there was a span of 12 bases. Germline CDR1 and CDR2: SQVTM and ANQGSEA. The CDR3 is made up of 12 amino acids. The CDR3 nucleotides are TGCAGCGTTGTGTTACAGAGCGATGGCTACACCTTC. This translates into CSVVLQSDGYTF.

This chain connects TRBV5-1 to TRBJ2-2, with 10 bases fitting TRBD2. Trimming at V came to 5 bases and at J to 7 bases, leaving 11 bases not matched to a gene. This CDR3 comprises 16 residues. Germline CDR1 SGHRS, CDR2 YFSETQ. The CDR3 region has the DNA TGCGCCAGCAGGCAGGGCACTAGCGGGATGGTCGGGGAGCTGTTTTTT. It specifies CASRQGTSGMVGELFF. The whole variable domain, remainder taken from reference TRBV5-1 and TRBJ2-2, is KAGVTQTPRYLIKTRGQQVTLSCSPISGHRSVSWYQQTPGQGLQFLFEYFSETQRNKGNFPGRFSGRQFSNSRSEMNVSTLELGDSALYLCASRQGTSGMVGELFFGEGSRLTVL.

Here the CDR3 reads CASSLLGGGSNQPQHF. The CDR3 coding sequence is TGTGCCAGCAGTTTACTGGGAGGGGGGAGCAATCAGCCCCAGCATTTT. The rearrangement joins TRBV27 to TRBJ1-5; D is possibly TRBD1 (6 bases). This CDR3 comprises 16 residues. Germline V gene data show CDR1 as MNHEY and CDR2 as SMNVEV (reference sequence). The V and J ends lost 2 bases and 1 base respectively, with 12 bases between them.

This clone has only one observation. The CDR3 region is CASSEEVLRRIPYEQYF. The CDR3 DNA is TGTGCCAGCAGTGAAGAAGTCCTTCGGAGGATCCCCTACGAGCAGTACTTC. The chain has TRBV6-1 and TRBJ2-7, with a possible D match to TRBD2 (5 bases). The germline V gene encodes CDR1 MNHNS and CDR2 SASEGT. V was clipped by 1 base and J by 2 bases, with 18 bases between them. The CDR3 length is 17 residues.

This rearrangement joins TRBV2 to TRBJ1-4; D uncertain. The germline gives CDR1 SNHLY, CDR2 FYNNEI. The CDR3 extends over 11 amino acids. V shed 7 bases and J shed 5 bases, with 5 bases lying between them. CDR3 in amino acids: CASNVNEKLFF. In nucleotides, the CDR3 is TGTGCCAGCAACGTGAATGAAAAACTGTTTTTT. Full variable domain (remainder filled in from reference TRBV2 and TRBJ1-4): EPEVTQTPSHQVTQMGQEVILRCVPISNHLYFYWYRQILGQKVEFLVSFYNNEISEKSEIFDDQFSVERPDGSNFTLKIRSTKLEDSAMYFCASNVNEKLFFGSGTQLSVL.

This clone appeared a few times. This rearrangement joins TRBV5-4 to TRBJ2-5, with 10 nucleotides matching TRBD2. V lost 4 bases to trimming and J lost 1 base; unmatched junction nucleotides: 4. The CDR3 loop spans 15 amino acids. CDR1 and CDR2 from the germline V gene are SGHNT and YYREEE (reference sequence). As DNA, the CDR3 is TGTGCCAGCAGCGCGACTAGCGGGCTCCAAGAGACCCAGTACTTC. It encodes CASSATSGLQETQYF.